This T cell receptor (beta chain) was recorded in a study of shared clonotypes between healthy human individuals. Study outcomes and limitations: Only blood underwent sampling, and tissue repertoires likely differ.

With respect to this clone: Its specificity is unknown.

Germline V CDR1 and CDR2: SNHLY, FYNNEI. CDR3 length: 17 amino acids. V was clipped by 3 bases and J by 10 bases; unmatched bases: 15. Sequenced by immunoSEQ multiplex PCR; TCRdb stores in-frame clones only, minus some. The table records around 2.1 million clones, about 93% of them present only once. Only CD45RO-negative cells positively selected for CCR7 counted as naive CD8 cells, so terminally differentiated effector memory CD45RA+ cells were excluded. The chain uses TRBV2 and TRBJ2-1; 10 nucleotides line up with TRBD2. Sequenced material: naive CD8+ T cells from PBMCs. This TCR was sampled from a man aged 18 to 35 in good health. Some clones in this sample may be carry-over from other donors' samples. CDR3 sequence (DNA): TGTGCCAGCAGTGAGTTCCAGCGGGAGGGCCGGGGACGCGAGCAGTTCTTC. Its protein product is CASSEFQREGRGREQFF.